The 23 T cell receptor beta chains below were found in one sample sequenced in a study of PD-L1 blockade in urothelial cancer. Using immunoSEQ multiplex PCR, the repertoire was profiled, and TCRdb retains in-frame clones only, with some absent. The sample contains fewer than 40,000 clones, approximately 90% of which appear only once. This material consisted of PBMCs, taken around atezolizumab (anti-PD-L1) treatment. Receptors were obtained from a man aged 70-80 years with urothelial cancer.

The chain has TRBV5-1 and TRBJ1-2; the match to TRBD1 covers 12 bases. The germline CDR1 and CDR2 sequences are SGHRS and YFSETQ. V was clipped by 4 bases and J by 4 bases; unmatched bases: 2. This CDR3 has 14 amino acids. The CDR3 DNA is TGCGCCAGCAGCGAGGGACAGGGGGCCTATGGCTACACCTTC. Translated, it gives CASSEGQGAYGYTF.

The V and J genes are TRBV5-1 and TRBJ2-7; 10 bases align to TRBD2. The CDR3 is 15 amino acids. Germline loops: CDR1 SGHRS, CDR2 YFSETQ. V was pared by 4 bases and J by 4 bases, with 8 bases of the junction left unmatched. The CDR3 bases are TGCGCCAGCAGCCCGGATGGACTAGCGGAATACGAGCAGTACTTC. It codes for CASSPDGLAEYEQYF.

The chain recombines TRBV19 with TRBJ2-2; 11 positions match TRBD1. Germline CDR1 is LNHDA and CDR2 is SQIVND (reference sequence). CDR3 length equals 16 residues. The ends lost 5 bases at V and 7 bases at J; junction bases unmatched: 9. The CDR3 DNA follows: TGTGCCAGTAGTTTCCCGGGACAGGGGGTTAACGGGGAGCTGTTTTTT. Translation gives CASSFPGQGVNGELFF.

The V call is TRBV19, the J call TRBJ2-7, with 9 bases aligning to TRBD1. Germline V gives CDR1 LNHDA, CDR2 SQIVND (reference sequence). This CDR3 comprises 15 residues. V lost 5 bases, J lost 2 bases, and 7 bases stayed unmatched. The CDR3 sequence is CASSLGQGSPYEQYF. The CDR3 DNA sequence: TGTGCCAGTAGTCTGGGACAGGGAAGCCCCTACGAGCAGTACTTC.

V is TRBV7-6 and J is TRBJ2-1; no definite D call. Trimming removed 5 bases from V and 4 bases from J, with 9 bases in between. This CDR3 has 13 residues. CDR1 is SGHVS and CDR2 is FNYEAQ in the germline V gene. The CDR3 DNA reads as TGTGCCAGCAGCCCAGTTCTTTACAATGAGCAGTTCTTC. It is translated as CASSPVLYNEQFF.

The genes are TRBV19 and TRBJ1-1; 7 nucleotides line up with TRBD1. CDR1 LNHDA and CDR2 SQIVND come from the germline V gene (reference sequence). The CDR3 sequence is 14 residues long. V dropped 6 bases and J dropped 1; count of bases not matched to a gene: 5. CDR3 bases: TGTGCCAGTAGCCTGAACAGGGGGAACACTGAAGCTTTCTTT. This codes for CASSLNRGNTEAFF.

The chain carries TRBV5-6 and TRBJ2-5; 8 nucleotides agree with TRBD1. Germline V gives CDR1 SGHDT, CDR2 YYEEEE. V dropped 3 bases and J dropped 5; count of bases not matched to a gene: 0. CDR3 length equals 12 residues. CDR3 amino acids: CASSWDRETQYF. Here the CDR3 DNA reads TGTGCCAGCAGCTGGGACAGGGAGACCCAGTACTTC.

This clone came up a few times. The gene calls are TRBV27 and TRBJ1-2, with 9 bases identical to TRBD1. Germline loops: CDR1 MNHEY, CDR2 SMNVEV (reference sequence). This CDR3 contains 16 residues. V shed 5 bases and J 4 bases; nucleotides not matched to a gene: 11. CDR3 amino acids: CASSRDRVGLGYGYTF. The CDR3 bases are TGTGCCAGCAGTCGGGACAGGGTTGGGCTCGGCTATGGCTACACCTTC.

The count of this clone is one. The chain links TRBV10-2 to TRBJ2-3; perhaps TRBD1 as D (6 bases). This CDR3 is 12 amino acids long. The V gene lost 4 bases and the J gene lost 4 bases, with 6 bases spanning the gap. Germline CDR1 WSHSY, CDR2 SAAADI. CDR3 protein: CASSAGADTQYF. As DNA, the CDR3 is TGCGCCAGCAGTGCAGGGGCAGATACGCAGTATTTT.

The chain employs TRBV9 and TRBJ2-5; 7 bases are a match to TRBD1. The V segment lost 0 bases and the J segment 1 base; nucleotides outside the gene matches: 3. The CDR3 spans 15 residues. Germline CDR1 SGDLS, CDR2 YYNGEE. The chain's CDR3 is CASSVETGTQETQYF. The CDR3 region has the DNA TGTGCCAGCAGCGTAGAGACAGGGACCCAAGAGACCCAGTACTTC.

V usage is TRBV6-5 and J usage is TRBJ1-5, with 7 bases matching TRBD1. Trimming cost V 6 bases and J 2 bases; bases outside gene matches: 7. The V gene's germline CDR1 is MNHEY and CDR2 SVGAGI. The CDR3 consists of 15 residues. This CDR3 reads CASSQTGIGNQPQHF. The DNA for the CDR3 is TGTGCCAGCAGCCAGACAGGGATCGGCAATCAGCCCCAGCATTTT.

J is TRBJ2-7 and V is TRBV9, with D possibly being TRBD1 (6 bases). There are 14 residues in the CDR3. Trimming removed 0 bases from V and 5 bases from J, with 12 bases in between. Germline CDR1 is SGDLS and CDR2 is YYNGEE. The CDR3 spells CASSVGPGADEQYF. The CDR3 bases are TGTGCCAGCAGCGTAGGTCCAGGGGCGGACGAGCAGTACTTC.

This sequence joins TRBV2 and TRBJ1-2; D is perhaps TRBD1 (5 bases). The germline gives CDR1 SNHLY, CDR2 FYNNEI. V was trimmed by 8 bases and J by 4 bases, leaving 14 bases between them. This CDR3 comprises 13 residues. The CDR3 DNA sequence: TGTGCCAGCTCGCCAGGGCCCATCTATGGCTACACCTTC. Its protein is CASSPGPIYGYTF.

V gene TRBV19 combines with J gene TRBJ2-6; 10 bases align to TRBD1. This CDR3 is built from 21 residues. Germline V CDR1 and CDR2: LNHDA, SQIVND (reference sequence). Trimming took 4 bases from V and 0 from J; bases not matched to a gene: 15. CDR3 bases: TGTGCCAGTAGTACCTTAATATTCCGGGACAGGGGCTTCTCTGGGGCCAACGTCCTGACTTTC. It is translated as CASSTLIFRDRGFSGANVLTF. Using reference TRBV19 and TRBJ2-6 for the parts outside the CDR3, the full variable domain is DGGITQSPKYLFRKEGQNVTLSCEQNLNHDAMYWYRQDPGQGLRLIYYSQIVNDFQKGDIAEGYSVSREKKESFPLTVTSAQKNPTAFYLCASSTLIFRDRGFSGANVLTFGAGSRLTVL.

The V call is TRBV28, the J call TRBJ2-5; 8 bases map to TRBD1. CDR1 and CDR2 (germline): MDHEN, SYDVKM. The CDR3 loop spans 14 amino acids. After removal of 5 bases from V and 4 bases from J, the junction contained 6 bases not matched to a gene. CDR3 DNA sequence: TGTGCCAGCAGTACGAACAGGGGGATAGAGACCCAGTACTTC. Amino acids: CASSTNRGIETQYF.

This clone was recorded a few times. V is TRBV7-9 and J is TRBJ2-3, with TRBD1 matching over 11 bases. Germline values: CDR1 SEHNR, CDR2 FQNEAQ (reference sequence). The CDR3 sequence is 14 residues long. Trimming removed 4 bases from V and 5 bases from J; junction bases left unmatched: 2. DNA of the CDR3: TGTGCCAGCAGCTCGGGACAGGGGGGAGATACGCAGTATTTT. It specifies CASSSGQGGDTQYF.

This rearrangement joins TRBV21-1 to TRBJ2-7; TRBD2, as called in the table, went unchecked against the DNA. TRBV21-1 is tagged as a pseudogene. The CDR3 loop spans 15 amino acids. Here the CDR3 reads CASSKVKRLAYEQYF. CDR3 sequence (DNA): TGTGCCAGCAGCAAAGTCAAGCGGCTGGCCTACGAGCAGTACTTC.

The chain employs TRBV6-6 and TRBJ2-7, with 7 bases fitting TRBD2. Germline V gives CDR1 MNHNY, CDR2 SVGAGI (reference sequence). CDR3 length: 15 amino acids. The junction had 17 bases not matched to a gene; V was cut back by 8 bases and J by 7 bases. The CDR3 nucleotides read TGTGCCAGCCAACCTTTTAGCGGGTCTCATAGGGAGCAGTACTTC. Translated: CASQPFSGSHREQYF.

V gene TRBV19 combines with J gene TRBJ1-5; D unresolved. Trimming pared 1 base from V and 4 bases from J, leaving 14 bases between. CDR1 is LNHDA, CDR2 SQIVND, per germline (reference sequence). This CDR3 has 16 amino acids. CDR3 DNA sequence: TGTGCCAGTAGTATAGTAGGAGGGCGGGGTAATCAGCCCCAGCATTTT. The encoded protein is CASSIVGGRGNQPQHF.

The chain is built from TRBV27 and TRBJ1-1; TRBD1 might be the D (6 bases). Trimming removed 4 bases from V and 6 bases from J, with 15 bases in between. This CDR3 spans 14 amino acids. Germline V gene sequence: CDR1 MNHEY, CDR2 SMNVEV (reference sequence). CDR3 coding DNA: TGTGCCAGCAGTTACAGGGCGGTCGCGGCTGAAGCTTTCTTT. This translates into CASSYRAVAAEAFF.

The genes are TRBV20-1 and TRBJ2-1, with TRBD2 matching 8 bases. J was trimmed by 13 bases and V by 4 bases; bases with no gene match: 6. Germline CDR1 DFQATT, CDR2 SNEGSKA (reference sequence). This CDR3 comprises 11 residues. The CDR3 sequence is CSAKSGSGQFF. CDR3 in DNA: TGCAGTGCTAAAAGCGGGAGCGGACAGTTCTTC.

The chain employs TRBV30 and TRBJ2-5; 7 nucleotides align to TRBD2. CDR1 and CDR2 (germline): GTSNPN, SVGIG (reference sequence). This CDR3 has 11 residues. Losses at the gene ends were 4 bases for V and 7 bases for J; bases not matched to a gene: 3. CDR3 in amino acids: CAWMTGGTQYF. CDR3 in DNA: TGTGCCTGGATGACGGGAGGGACCCAGTACTTC.

The CDR3 DNA follows: TGTGCCAGTAGAAGGCGGACTAGCGGGAGGTATGAGCAGTTCTTC. This codes for CASRRRTSGRYEQFF. This sequence joins TRBV19 and TRBJ2-1; 14 nucleotides agree with TRBD2. V trimming: 6 bases; J trimming: 8 bases; junction bases outside the gene matches: 6. This CDR3 comprises 15 residues. Germline V gives CDR1 LNHDA, CDR2 SQIVND (reference sequence).